Only one count was recorded for the clone carrying this T cell receptor (beta chain). This specimen belongs to a study of blood T cell repertoires in COVID-19. Study background: T cells, B-cell-depleted T cells, or PBMCs provided the cDNA or gDNA that served as material.

The V gene's germline CDR1 is GTSNPN and CDR2 SVGIG (reference sequence). This CDR3 region has 14 residues. Trimming took off 4 bases at V and 1 base at J, with 13 bases between the two ends. Original data processing: Researchers report that nucleated cell counts were estimated from reference gene primer amplification. Generated by immunoSEQ multiplex PCR, the TCRdb table keeps only in-frame clones and is missing some. V and J calls and clone size are copied from that table; D and trimming were computed from the DNA. In the table there are about 24,000 clones, about two thirds of which are singletons.

The chain links TRBV30 to TRBJ1-1; weak D call: TRBD1 (5 bases). Sequencing used peripheral blood. The TCR comes from a woman older than 75 with acute or convalescent COVID-19. CDR3 sequence (DNA): TGTGCCTGGACTCGGGGAGGGACGAACACTGAAGCTTTCTTT. This sequence encodes CAWTRGGTNTEAFF.